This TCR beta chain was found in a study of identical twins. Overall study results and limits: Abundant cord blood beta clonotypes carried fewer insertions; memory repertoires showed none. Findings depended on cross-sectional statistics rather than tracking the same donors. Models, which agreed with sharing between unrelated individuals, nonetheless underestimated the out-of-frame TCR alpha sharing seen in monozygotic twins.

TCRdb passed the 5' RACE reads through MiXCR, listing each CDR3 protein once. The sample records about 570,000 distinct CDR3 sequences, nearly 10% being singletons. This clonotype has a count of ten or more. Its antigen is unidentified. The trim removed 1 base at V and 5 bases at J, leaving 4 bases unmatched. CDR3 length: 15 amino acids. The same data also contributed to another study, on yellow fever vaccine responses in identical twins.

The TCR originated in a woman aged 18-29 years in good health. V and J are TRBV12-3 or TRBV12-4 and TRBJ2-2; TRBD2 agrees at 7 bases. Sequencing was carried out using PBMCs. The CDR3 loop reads CASSLVAGVTGELFF. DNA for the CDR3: TGTGCCAGCAGTTTAGTTGCGGGGGTTACCGGGGAGCTGTTTTTT.